Given below is one T cell receptor (beta chain) in context. These data originate in a study of neoadjuvant anti-PD-1 for oral cavity cancer. Study summary: Patients without progression got a fourth dose around day 43.

Most PBMC samples had around 0.5 ug input DNA in six replicates. Using immunoSEQ multiplex PCR, the repertoire was profiled, and TCRdb retains in-frame clones only, with some absent. The table records tens of thousands of clones, 79% of them present only once. Stage II-IVA oral cavity squamous cell carcinoma was new and untreated by systemic or radiation therapy. Blood cells were analyzed directly, without culture or expansion. V was pared by 2 bases and J by 0 bases, with 15 bases between. Germline V gene lookup returns CDR1 SGHRS and CDR2 YFSETQ. This CDR3 is built from 17 residues. The chain employs TRBV5-1 and TRBJ2-1; maybe TRBD1 (6 bases). This receptor was obtained from a person between 40 and 85 years old with oral cavity squamous cell carcinoma. The sequencing here drew on PBMCs, taken before nivolumab (anti-PD-1) treatment. This chain's CDR3 is CASSLGTLTYSYNEQFF. The CDR3 DNA sequence: TGCGCCAGCAGCTTAGGGACACTAACTTACTCCTACAATGAGCAGTTCTTC.